The clone carrying this T cell receptor beta chain was found a few times. The antigen remains undetermined. V lost 4 bases, J lost 2 bases, and 8 bases lay in between. CDR3 length equals 13 residues. Germline V gene sequence: CDR1 KGHSH, CDR2 LQKENI. Measured with immunoSEQ multiplex PCR; TCRdb has only the in-frame clones, and not every one. The table has approximately 58,000 clones, 65% to 85% seen once. The data stem from a study of OX40 agonist ivuxolimab in advanced cancers. Study-level background: Patients in dose escalation had liver, melanoma, kidney or head and neck cancers.

Regarding the study as a whole: The CD4+ and CD8+ T cells in the blood had expanded clonally by week 6 at 0.1 to 3.0 mg/kg.

The rearrangement uses TRBV18 and TRBJ2-5, with a tentative D call TRBD1 (6 bases). The receptor comes from an adult with an advanced solid tumor such as melanoma, head and neck, liver or kidney cancer. The sample was CD4+ or CD8+ T cells sorted from blood, taken in a trial of the OX40 agonist ivuxolimab. The CDR3 protein is CASSLGQQETQYF. As DNA, the CDR3 is TGTGCCAGCTCACTAGGACAGCAAGAGACCCAGTACTTC.